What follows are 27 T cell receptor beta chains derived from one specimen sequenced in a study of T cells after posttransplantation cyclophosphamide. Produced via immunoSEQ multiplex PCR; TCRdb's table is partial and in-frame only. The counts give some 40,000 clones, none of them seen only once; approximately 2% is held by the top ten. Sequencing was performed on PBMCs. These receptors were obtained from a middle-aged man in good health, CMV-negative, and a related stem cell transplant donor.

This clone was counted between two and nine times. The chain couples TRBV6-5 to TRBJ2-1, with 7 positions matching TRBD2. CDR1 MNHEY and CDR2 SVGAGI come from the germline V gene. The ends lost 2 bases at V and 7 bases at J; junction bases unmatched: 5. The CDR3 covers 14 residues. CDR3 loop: CASSYRQAGNEQFF. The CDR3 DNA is TGTGCCAGCAGTTACCGGCAAGCGGGAAATGAGCAGTTCTTC.

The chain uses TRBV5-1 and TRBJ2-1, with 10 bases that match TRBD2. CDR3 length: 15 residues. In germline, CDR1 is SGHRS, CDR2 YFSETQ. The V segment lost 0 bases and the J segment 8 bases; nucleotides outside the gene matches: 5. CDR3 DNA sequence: TGCGCCAGCAGCTTGGTACTAGCGGGGAACGATGAGCAGTTCTTC. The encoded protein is CASSLVLAGNDEQFF. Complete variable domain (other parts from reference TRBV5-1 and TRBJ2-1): KAGVTQTPRYLIKTRGQQVTLSCSPISGHRSVSWYQQTPGQGLQFLFEYFSETQRNKGNFPGRFSGRQFSNSRSEMNVSTLELGDSALYLCASSLVLAGNDEQFFGPGTRLTVL.

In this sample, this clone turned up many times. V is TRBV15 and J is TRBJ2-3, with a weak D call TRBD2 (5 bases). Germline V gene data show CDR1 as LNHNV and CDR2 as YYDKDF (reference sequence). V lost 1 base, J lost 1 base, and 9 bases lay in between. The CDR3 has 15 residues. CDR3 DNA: TGTGCCACCAGCAGAGCTAGCAGACGCACAGATACGCAGTATTTT. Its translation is CATSRASRRTDTQYF. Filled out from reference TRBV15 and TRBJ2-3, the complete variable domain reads DAMVIQNPRYQVTQFGKPVTLSCSQTLNHNVMYWYQQKSSQAPKLLFHYYDKDFNNEADTPDNFQSRRPNTSFCFLDIRSPGLGDTAMYLCATSRASRRTDTQYFGPGTRLTVL.

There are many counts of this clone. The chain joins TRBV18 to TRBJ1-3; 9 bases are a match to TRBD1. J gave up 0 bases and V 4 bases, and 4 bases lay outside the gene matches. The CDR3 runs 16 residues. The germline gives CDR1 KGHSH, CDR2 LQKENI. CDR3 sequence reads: CASSQRQGVSGNTIYF. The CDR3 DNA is TGTGCCAGCTCACAAAGACAGGGGGTCTCTGGAAACACCATATATTTT.

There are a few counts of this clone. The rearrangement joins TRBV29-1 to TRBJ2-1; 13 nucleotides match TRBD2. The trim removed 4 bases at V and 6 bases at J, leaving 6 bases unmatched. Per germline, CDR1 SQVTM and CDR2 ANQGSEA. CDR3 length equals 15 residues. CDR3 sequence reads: CSVGRTSGGGNEQFF. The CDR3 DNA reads TGCAGCGTTGGAAGGACTAGCGGGGGTGGCAATGAGCAGTTCTTC.

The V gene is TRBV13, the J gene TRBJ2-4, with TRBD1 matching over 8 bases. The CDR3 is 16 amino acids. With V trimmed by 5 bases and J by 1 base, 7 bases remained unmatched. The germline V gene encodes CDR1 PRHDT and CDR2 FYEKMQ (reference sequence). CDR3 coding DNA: TGTGCCAGCAGCCCCCCCCGGGACAGGGCCAAAAACATTCAGTACTTC. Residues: CASSPPRDRAKNIQYF.

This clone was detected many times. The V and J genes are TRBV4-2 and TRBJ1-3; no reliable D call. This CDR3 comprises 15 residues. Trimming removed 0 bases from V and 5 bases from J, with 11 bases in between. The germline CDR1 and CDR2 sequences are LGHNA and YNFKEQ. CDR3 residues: CASSQEEGVRNTIYF. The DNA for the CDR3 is TGTGCCAGCAGCCAAGAGGAGGGAGTTCGAAACACCATATATTTT.

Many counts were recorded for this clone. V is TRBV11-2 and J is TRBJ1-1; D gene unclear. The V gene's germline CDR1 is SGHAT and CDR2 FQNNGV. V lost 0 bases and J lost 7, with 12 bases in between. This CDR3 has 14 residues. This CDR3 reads CASSLDWRSIEAFF. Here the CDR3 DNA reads TGTGCCAGCAGCTTAGATTGGAGATCGATTGAAGCTTTCTTT.

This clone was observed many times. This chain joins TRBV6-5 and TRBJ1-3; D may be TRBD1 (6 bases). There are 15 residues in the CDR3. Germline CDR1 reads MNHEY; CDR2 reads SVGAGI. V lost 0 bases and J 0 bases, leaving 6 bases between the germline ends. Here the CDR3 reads CASSYSGGSGNTIYF. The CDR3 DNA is TGTGCCAGCAGTTACTCAGGGGGCTCTGGAAACACCATATATTTT.

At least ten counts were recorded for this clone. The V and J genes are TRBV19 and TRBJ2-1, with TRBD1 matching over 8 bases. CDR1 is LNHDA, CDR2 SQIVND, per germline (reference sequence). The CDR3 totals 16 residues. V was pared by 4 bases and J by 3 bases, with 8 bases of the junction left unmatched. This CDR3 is CASSNFKGQVYNEQFF. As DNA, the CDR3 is TGTGCCAGTAGTAACTTTAAGGGACAGGTCTACAATGAGCAGTTCTTC.

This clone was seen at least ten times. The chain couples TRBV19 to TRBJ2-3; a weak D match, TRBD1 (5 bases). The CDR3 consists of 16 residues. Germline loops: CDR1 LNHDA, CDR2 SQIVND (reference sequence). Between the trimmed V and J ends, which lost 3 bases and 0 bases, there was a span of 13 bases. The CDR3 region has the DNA TGTGCCAGTAGTATCAAGGGGCCGACTAGCACAGATACGCAGTATTTT. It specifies CASSIKGPTSTDTQYF.

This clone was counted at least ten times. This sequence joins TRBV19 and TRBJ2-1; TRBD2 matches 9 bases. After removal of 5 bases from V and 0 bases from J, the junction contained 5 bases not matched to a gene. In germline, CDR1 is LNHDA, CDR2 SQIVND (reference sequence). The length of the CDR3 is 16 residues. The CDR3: CASSSRLADSYNEQFF. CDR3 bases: TGTGCCAGTAGTTCAAGACTAGCGGACTCCTACAATGAGCAGTTCTTC. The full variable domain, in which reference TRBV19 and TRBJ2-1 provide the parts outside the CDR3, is DGGITQSPKYLFRKEGQNVTLSCEQNLNHDAMYWYRQDPGQGLRLIYYSQIVNDFQKGDIAEGYSVSREKKESFPLTVTSAQKNPTAFYLCASSSRLADSYNEQFFGPGTRLTVL.

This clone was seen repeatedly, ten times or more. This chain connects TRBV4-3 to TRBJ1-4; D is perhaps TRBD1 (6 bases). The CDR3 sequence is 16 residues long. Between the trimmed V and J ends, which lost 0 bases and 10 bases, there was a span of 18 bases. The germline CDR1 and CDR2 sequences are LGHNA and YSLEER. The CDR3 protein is CASSQESPGLGGKLFF. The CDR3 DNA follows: TGCGCCAGCAGCCAAGAGAGTCCGGGGCTAGGGGGAAAACTGTTTTTT.

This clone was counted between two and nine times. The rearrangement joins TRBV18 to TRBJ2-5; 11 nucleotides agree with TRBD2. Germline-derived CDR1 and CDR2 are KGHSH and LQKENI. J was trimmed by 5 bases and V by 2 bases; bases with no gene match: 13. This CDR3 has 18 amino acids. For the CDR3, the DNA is TGTGCCAGCTCACCAACGGGACTAGCGGTTTCGGGCGGGGAGACCCAGTACTTC. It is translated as CASSPTGLAVSGGETQYF.

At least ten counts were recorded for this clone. The CDR3 coding sequence is TGTGCCAGCAGCCCAGGGATTTTCACAGATACGCAGTATTTT. It translates to CASSPGIFTDTQYF. The chain is built from TRBV7-8 and TRBJ2-3, with D possibly matching TRBD1 (5 bases). V was pared by 5 bases and J by 2 bases, with 11 bases between. The CDR3 contains 14 residues. From germline, CDR1 is SGHVS and CDR2 FQNEAQ. Complete variable domain (other parts from reference TRBV7-8 and TRBJ2-3): GAGVSQSPRYKVAKRGQDVALRCDPISGHVSLFWYQQALGQGPEFLTYFQNEAQLDKSGLPSDRFFAERPEGSVSTLKIQRTQQEDSAVYLCASSPGIFTDTQYFGPGTRLTVL.

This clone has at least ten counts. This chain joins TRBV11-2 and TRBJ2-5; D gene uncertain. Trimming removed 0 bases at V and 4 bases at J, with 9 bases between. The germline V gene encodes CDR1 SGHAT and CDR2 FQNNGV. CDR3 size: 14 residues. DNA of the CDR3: TGTGCCAGCAGCTTAGAAATGTTCGGAGAGACCCAGTACTTC. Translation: CASSLEMFGETQYF. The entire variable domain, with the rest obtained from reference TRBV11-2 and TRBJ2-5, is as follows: EAGVAQSPRYKIIEKRQSVAFWCNPISGHATLYWYQQILGQGPKLLIQFQNNGVVDDSQLPKDRFSAERLKGVDSTLKIQPAKLEDSAVYLCASSLEMFGETQYFGPGTRLLVL.

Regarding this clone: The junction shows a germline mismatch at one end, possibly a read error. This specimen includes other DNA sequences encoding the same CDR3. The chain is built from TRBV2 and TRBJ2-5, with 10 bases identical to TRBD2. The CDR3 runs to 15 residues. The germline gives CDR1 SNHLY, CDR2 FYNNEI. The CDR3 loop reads CASKPAERGGETQYF. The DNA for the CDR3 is TGCGCCAGCAAACCGGCCGAGCGGGGGGGGGAGACCCAGTACTTC.

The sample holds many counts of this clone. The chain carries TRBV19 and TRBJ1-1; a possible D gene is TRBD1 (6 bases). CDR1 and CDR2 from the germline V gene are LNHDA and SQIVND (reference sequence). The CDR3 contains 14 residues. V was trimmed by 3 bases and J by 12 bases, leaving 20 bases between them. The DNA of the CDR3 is TGTGCCAGTAGTATGAAAGCCGCAGGGGCCAAGACTTTCTTT. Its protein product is CASSMKAAGAKTFF.

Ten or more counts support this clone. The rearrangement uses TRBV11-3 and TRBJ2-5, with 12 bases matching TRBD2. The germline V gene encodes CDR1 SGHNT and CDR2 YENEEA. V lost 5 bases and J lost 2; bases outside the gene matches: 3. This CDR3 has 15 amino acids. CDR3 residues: CASSRTSGEQETQYF. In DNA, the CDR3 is TGTGCCAGCAGCCGGACTAGCGGGGAACAAGAGACCCAGTACTTC.

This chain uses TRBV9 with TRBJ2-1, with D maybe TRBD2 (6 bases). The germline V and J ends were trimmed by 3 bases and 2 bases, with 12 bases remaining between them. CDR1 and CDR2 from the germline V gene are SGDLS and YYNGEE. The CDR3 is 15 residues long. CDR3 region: CASSGSGVPYNEQFF. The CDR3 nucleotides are TGTGCCAGCAGCGGATCGGGGGTCCCCTACAATGAGCAGTTCTTC.

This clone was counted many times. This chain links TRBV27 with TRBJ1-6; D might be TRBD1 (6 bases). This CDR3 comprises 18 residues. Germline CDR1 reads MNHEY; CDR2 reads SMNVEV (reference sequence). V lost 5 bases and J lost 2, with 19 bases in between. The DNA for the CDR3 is TGTGCCAGCAGTCTCAACCCCCGGGGGGGCACCTATAATTCACCCCTCCACTTT. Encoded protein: CASSLNPRGGTYNSPLHF.

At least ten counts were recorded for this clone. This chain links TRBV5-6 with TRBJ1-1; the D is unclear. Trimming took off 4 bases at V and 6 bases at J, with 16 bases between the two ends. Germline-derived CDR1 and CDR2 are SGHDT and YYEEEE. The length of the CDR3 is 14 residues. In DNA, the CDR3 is TGTGCCAGCAGCCTCCGAGGTTTAGTGGCTGAAGCTTTCTTT. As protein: CASSLRGLVAEAFF.

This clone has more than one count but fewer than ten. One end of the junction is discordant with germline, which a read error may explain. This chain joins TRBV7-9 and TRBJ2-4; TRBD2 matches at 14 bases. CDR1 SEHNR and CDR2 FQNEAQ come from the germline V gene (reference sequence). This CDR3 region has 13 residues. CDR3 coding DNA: TGTGCCAGCAGCCATGACTGGGGACTAGCGGGAGACTTC. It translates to CASSHDWGLAGDF.

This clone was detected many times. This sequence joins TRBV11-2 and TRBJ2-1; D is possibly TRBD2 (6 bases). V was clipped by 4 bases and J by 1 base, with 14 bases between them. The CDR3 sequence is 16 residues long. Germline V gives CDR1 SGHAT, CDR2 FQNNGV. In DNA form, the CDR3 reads TGTGCCAGCAGCTACCTTGTGGGGGGATCCTACAATGAGCAGTTCTTC. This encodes CASSYLVGGSYNEQFF.

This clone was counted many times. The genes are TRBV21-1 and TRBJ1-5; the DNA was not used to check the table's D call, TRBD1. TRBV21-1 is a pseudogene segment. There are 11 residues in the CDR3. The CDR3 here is CASSETGPQHF. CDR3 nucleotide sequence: TGTGCCAGCAGCGAAACAGGGCCCCAGCATTTT.

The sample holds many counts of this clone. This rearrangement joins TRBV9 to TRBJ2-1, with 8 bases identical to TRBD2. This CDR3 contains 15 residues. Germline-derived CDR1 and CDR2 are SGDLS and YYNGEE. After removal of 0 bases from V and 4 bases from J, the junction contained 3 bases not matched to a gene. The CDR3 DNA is TGTGCCAGCAGCGTAGTACGGGGGGGATACAATGAGCAGTTCTTC. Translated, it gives CASSVVRGGYNEQFF.

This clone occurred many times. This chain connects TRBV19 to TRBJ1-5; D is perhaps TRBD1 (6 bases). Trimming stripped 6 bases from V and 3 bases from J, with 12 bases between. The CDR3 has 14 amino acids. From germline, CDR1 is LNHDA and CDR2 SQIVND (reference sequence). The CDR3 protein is CASRQGEANQPQHF. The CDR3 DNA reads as TGTGCCAGTAGACAGGGAGAGGCCAATCAGCCCCAGCATTTT.